This entry describes one T cell receptor beta chain. These data originate in a study of blood T cell repertoires in COVID-19. As handled by the study authors: Amplified reference gene primers provided the basis for estimating nucleated cell counts. The repertoire was sequenced with immunoSEQ multiplex PCR; TCRdb's copy has only in-frame clones and lacks some. V and J calls and clone size are as listed in that table; D and trimming were resolved from the DNA. The sample includes around 250,000 clones, over 80% of them seen just once. The CDR3 contains 12 residues. V was cut by 6 bases and J by 1 base, with 5 bases left in between. Germline V gene sequence: CDR1 SGHTA, CDR2 FQGTGA.

This sequence joins TRBV7-3 and TRBJ2-3; D remains ambiguous. Sequenced: PBMCs or T cells enriched from blood (not recorded which). The sequence was obtained from a woman between 40 and 55 years old who had been exposed to COVID-19. The CDR3 sequence: CASRTGTDTQYF. Written as DNA, the CDR3 is TGTGCCAGCAGAACTGGCACAGATACGCAGTATTTT.